In its sample, the clone carrying this TCR beta chain was seen a few times. The data were obtained in a study of low-dose radiotherapy and immunotherapy resistance in tumors. Germline loops: CDR1 DFQATT, CDR2 SNEGSKA (reference sequence). The ends were cut back, 3 bases at V and 2 bases at J, with 14 bases in the middle. The length of the CDR3 is 14 residues. TRAV- and TRBV-specific primers, spanning alpha and beta chains, primed first-strand cDNA. The PCR that amplified TCRs ran for around 20 cycles, relying on a constant-region primer and a V-primer adapter. TCRdb ran MiXCR on the reads and lists one entry per CDR3 protein. This sample has about 39,000 distinct CDR3 sequences, with roughly 31% found just once. Time point in this sample: before trial treatment.

The material was PBMCs, obtained before treatment. The clonotype originates from a male donor with gallbladder cancer. V is TRBV20-1 and J is TRBJ2-7; perhaps TRBD1 as D (6 bases). DNA of the CDR3: TGCAGTGCTAGGGGTATGACAGGCACCTACGAGCAGTACTTC. Amino acids: CSARGMTGTYEQYF.